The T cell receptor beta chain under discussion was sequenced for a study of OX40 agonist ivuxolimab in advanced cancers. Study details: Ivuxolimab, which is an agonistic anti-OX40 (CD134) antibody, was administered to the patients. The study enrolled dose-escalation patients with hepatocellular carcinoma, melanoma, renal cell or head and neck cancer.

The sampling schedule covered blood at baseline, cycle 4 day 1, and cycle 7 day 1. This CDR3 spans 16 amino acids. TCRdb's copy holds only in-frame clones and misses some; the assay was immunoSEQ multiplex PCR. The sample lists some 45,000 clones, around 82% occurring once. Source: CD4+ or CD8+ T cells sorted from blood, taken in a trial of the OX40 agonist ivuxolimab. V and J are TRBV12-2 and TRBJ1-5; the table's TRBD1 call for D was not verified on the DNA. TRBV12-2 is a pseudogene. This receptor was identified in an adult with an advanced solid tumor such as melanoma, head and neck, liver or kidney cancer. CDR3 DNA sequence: TGTGCAAGTCGCATAGGTGGACAGTCCCACAATCAGCCCCAGCATTTT. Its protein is CASRIGGQSHNQPQHF.